The TCR beta chain described here comes from a study of response to subunit inactivated influenza vaccine. Findings and caveats of the study: Every seasonal influenza vaccination brings in few new T cells, the authors suggested.

The table lists this clonotype with many counts. What it binds is not known. TCRdb re-analysed the RT-PCR reads in MiXCR, keeping a single row per CDR3 protein. The sample has 650,000 to 800,000 distinct CDR3 sequences, about 18% seen once. The CDR3 extends over 15 amino acids. The ends lost 4 bases at V and 6 bases at J; junction bases unmatched: 6. Sequencing used PBMCs from blood, obtained more than 4 days after vaccination. The clonotype comes from a man in his forties or fifties who received an inactivated influenza vaccine. This sequence joins TRBV12-3 or TRBV12-4 and TRBJ2-2; 9 nucleotides align to TRBD1. The CDR3 region is CASSSTGGASGELFF. The CDR3, as DNA: TGTGCCAGCAGTTCCACAGGGGGCGCATCCGGGGAGCTGTTTTTT.